Below are 10 T cell receptor beta chains sequenced from a single sample in a study of T cell clonotyping in hematopoietic cell transplantation (dated by TCRdb to the early 2020s). Library method: the immunoSEQ multiplex PCR assay. This is the immuneACCESS table as TCRdb keeps it, with only in-frame sequences that have V and J called. A part of the clones is gone; compared with another copy, unresolved V genes explain less than half, and the rest is unexplained. The sample yields about 12,000 clones; around nine tenths were counted once. The ten largest clones capture about 7.2% of the sample. Read against the paper, the sample's time point label means: 100 days after allo-HCT. Sequenced material: PBMCs, taken 100 days after allogeneic stem cell transplant. The receptors originated from a female patient aged 45 to 65 who had an allogeneic stem cell transplant from an unrelated donor, so the T cells may come from the graft donor. Some clones in this sample may be carry-over from other donors' samples.

The CDR3 protein is CASSLVGDTGELFF. In nucleotides, the CDR3 is TGTGCCAGCAGCTTAGTTGGGGACACCGGGGAGCTGTTTTTT. The chain has TRBV7-2 and TRBJ2-2; D remains ambiguous. Germline V CDR1 and CDR2: SGHTA, FQGNSA. The V end was cut by 1 base, the J end by 3 bases, with 6 bases between. This CDR3 has 14 residues.

In this sample, this clone turned up a few times. This sequence joins TRBV6-5 and TRBJ2-2; 10 bases fit TRBD1. Germline V gene lookup returns CDR1 MNHEY and CDR2 SVGAGI. The CDR3 has 14 amino acids. J lost 5 bases, V lost 4 bases, and 1 base had no gene match. The CDR3 nucleotides are TGTGCCAGCAGTTTGGGACAGGGGACCGGGGAGCTGTTTTTT. Translation gives CASSLGQGTGELFF.

The rearrangement joins TRBV4-1 to TRBJ1-5, with a possible D match to TRBD1 (6 bases). Trimming took 0 bases from V and 0 from J, leaving 15 bases between them. This CDR3 has 18 residues. The germline CDR1 and CDR2 sequences are MGHRA and YSYEKL. The CDR3 nucleotides are TGCGCCAGCAGCCAAGACGCCAGGGGAATGGGTAGCAATCAGCCCCAGCATTTT. Translated, it gives CASSQDARGMGSNQPQHF.

The V call is TRBV5-4, the J call TRBJ1-1, with D uncertain. This CDR3 contains 13 residues. Looked up from germline, CDR1 is SGHNT and CDR2 is YYREEE (reference sequence). V lost 0 bases and J 6 bases, leaving 9 bases between the germline ends. In DNA, the CDR3 is TGTGCCAGCAGCTTGGCCGTGGTGGCTGAAGCTTTCTTT. Encoded protein: CASSLAVVAEAFF.

The V and J genes are TRBV7-9 and TRBJ1-2; no clear D. The germline gives CDR1 SEHNR, CDR2 FQNEAQ (reference sequence). The CDR3 consists of 14 residues. Trimming cost V 2 bases and J 5 bases, with 12 bases left between them. CDR3 protein: CASSLRFEDYGYTF. The CDR3 DNA sequence: TGTGCCAGCAGCTTACGGTTTGAAGATTATGGCTACACCTTC.

The V gene is TRBV4-1, the J gene TRBJ1-1, with D hard to call. V dropped 7 bases and J dropped 2 bases, with 11 bases sitting between them. Per germline, CDR1 MGHRA and CDR2 YSYEKL. The CDR3 length is 13 residues. In nucleotides, the CDR3 is TGCGCCAGCACCCTATATAGTAACACTGAAGCTTTCTTT. Protein sequence: CASTLYSNTEAFF.

This clone was found once. The chain employs TRBV7-9 and TRBJ1-1; tentatively, D is TRBD1 (5 bases). Germline V gives CDR1 SEHNR, CDR2 FQNEAQ (reference sequence). Trimming pared 3 bases from V and 4 bases from J, leaving 9 bases between. This CDR3 is built from 13 residues. The CDR3 coding sequence is TGTGCCAGCAGCTTGTCAGGGTTCACTGAAGCTTTCTTT. Translating it yields CASSLSGFTEAFF.

The chain joins TRBV2 to TRBJ1-5, with 7 bases identical to TRBD1. There are 15 residues in the CDR3. Germline V gives CDR1 SNHLY, CDR2 FYNNEI. V lost 6 bases and J lost 6; bases outside the gene matches: 11. CDR3 DNA: TGTGCCAGCAGGGGGGAGAGGGGGCAGGGTCAGCCCCAGCATTTT. Encoded protein: CASRGERGQGQPQHF.

The chain has TRBV18 and TRBJ1-5, with D tentatively TRBD1 (6 bases). The germline V gene has CDR1 KGHSH and CDR2 LQKENI. V lost 6 bases to trimming and J lost 4 bases, with 19 bases between them. CDR3 length equals 16 residues. CDR3 loop: CASSLGFQGFNQPQHF. CDR3 nucleotides: TGTGCCAGCTCCCTCGGGTTTCAGGGGTTTAATCAGCCCCAGCATTTT.

Here the CDR3 reads CASRASGSDEQYF. The CDR3 region has the DNA TGTGCCAGCAGGGCTAGCGGGAGCGACGAGCAGTACTTC. The V gene is TRBV11-3, the J gene TRBJ2-7; 10 bases agree with TRBD2. The germline V gene has CDR1 SGHNT and CDR2 YENEEA. This CDR3 is built from 13 residues. Trimming at V came to 6 bases and at J to 5 bases, leaving 4 bases not matched to a gene. The full variable domain, its missing parts supplied by reference TRBV11-3 and TRBJ2-7, is EAGVVQSPRYKIIEKKQPVAFWCNPISGHNTLYWYLQNLGQGPELLIRYENEEAVDDSQLPKDRFSAERLKGVDSTLKIQPAELGDSAVYLCASRASGSDEQYFGPGTRLTVT.